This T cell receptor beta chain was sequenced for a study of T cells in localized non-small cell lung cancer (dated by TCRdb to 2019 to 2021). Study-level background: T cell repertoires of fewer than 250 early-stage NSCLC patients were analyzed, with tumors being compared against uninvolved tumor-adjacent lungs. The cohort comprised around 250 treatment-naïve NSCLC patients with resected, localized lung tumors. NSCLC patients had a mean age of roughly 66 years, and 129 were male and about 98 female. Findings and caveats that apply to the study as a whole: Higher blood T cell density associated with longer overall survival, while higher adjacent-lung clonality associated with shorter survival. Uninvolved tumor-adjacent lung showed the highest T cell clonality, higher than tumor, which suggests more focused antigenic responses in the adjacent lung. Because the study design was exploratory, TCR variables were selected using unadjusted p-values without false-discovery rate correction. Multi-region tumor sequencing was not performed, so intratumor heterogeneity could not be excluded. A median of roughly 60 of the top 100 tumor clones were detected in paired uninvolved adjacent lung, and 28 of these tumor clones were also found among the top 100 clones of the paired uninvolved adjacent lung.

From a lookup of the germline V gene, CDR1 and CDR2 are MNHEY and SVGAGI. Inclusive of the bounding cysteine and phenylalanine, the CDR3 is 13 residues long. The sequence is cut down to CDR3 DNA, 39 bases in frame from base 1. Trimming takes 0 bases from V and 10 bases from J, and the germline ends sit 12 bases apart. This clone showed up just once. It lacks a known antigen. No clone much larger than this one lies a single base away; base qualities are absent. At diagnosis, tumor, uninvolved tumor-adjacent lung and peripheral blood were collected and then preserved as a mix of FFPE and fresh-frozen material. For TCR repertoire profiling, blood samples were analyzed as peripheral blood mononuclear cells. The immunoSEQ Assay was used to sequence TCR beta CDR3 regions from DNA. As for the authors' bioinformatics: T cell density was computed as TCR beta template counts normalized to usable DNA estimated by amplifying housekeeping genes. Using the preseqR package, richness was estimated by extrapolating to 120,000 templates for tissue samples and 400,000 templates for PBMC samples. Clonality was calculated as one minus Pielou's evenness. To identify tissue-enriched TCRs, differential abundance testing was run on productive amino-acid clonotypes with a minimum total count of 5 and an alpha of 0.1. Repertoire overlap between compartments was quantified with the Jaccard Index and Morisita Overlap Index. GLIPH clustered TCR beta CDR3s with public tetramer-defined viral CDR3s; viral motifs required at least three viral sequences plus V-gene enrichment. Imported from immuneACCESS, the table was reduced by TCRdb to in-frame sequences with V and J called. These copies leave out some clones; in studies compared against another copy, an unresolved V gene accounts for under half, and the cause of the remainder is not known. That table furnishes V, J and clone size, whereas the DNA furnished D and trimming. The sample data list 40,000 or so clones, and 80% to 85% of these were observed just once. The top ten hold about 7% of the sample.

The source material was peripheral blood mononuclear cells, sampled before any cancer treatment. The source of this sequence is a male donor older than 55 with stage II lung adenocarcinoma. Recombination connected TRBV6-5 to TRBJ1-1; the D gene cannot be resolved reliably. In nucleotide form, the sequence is TGTGCCAGCAGTTACTCCGACTTCCAGGCAGCTTTCTTT. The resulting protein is CASSYSDFQAAFF.